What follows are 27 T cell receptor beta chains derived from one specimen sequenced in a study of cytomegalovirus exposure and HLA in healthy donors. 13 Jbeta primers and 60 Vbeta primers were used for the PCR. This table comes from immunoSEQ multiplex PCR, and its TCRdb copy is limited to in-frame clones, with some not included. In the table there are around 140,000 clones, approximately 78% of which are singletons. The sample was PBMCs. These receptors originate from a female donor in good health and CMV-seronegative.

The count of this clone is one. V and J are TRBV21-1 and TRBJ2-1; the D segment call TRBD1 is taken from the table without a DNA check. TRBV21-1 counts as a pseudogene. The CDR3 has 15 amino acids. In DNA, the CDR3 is TGTGCCAGCAGCAAAGGGGACAGGGGCTACAATGAGCAGTTCTTC. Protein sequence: CASSKGDRGYNEQFF.

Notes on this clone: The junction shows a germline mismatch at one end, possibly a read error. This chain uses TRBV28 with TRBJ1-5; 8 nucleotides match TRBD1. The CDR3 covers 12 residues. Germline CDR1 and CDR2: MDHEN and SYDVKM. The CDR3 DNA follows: TGTGCCAGCAGTTTAGAGGGACAGGCCTCGGATTTT. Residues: CASSLEGQASDF.

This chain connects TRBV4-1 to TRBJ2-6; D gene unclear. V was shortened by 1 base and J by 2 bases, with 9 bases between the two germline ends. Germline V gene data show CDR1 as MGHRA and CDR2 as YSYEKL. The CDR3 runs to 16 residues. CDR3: CASSQGVAPGANVLTF. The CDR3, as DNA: TGCGCCAGCAGCCAAGGAGTCGCGCCTGGGGCCAACGTCCTGACTTTC.

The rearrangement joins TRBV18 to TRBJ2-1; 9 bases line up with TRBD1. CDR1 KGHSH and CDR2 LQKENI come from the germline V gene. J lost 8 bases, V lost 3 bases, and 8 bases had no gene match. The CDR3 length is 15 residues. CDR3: CASSPGQGIHDEQFF. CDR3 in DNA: TGTGCCAGCTCACCCGGACAGGGGATTCACGATGAGCAGTTCTTC.

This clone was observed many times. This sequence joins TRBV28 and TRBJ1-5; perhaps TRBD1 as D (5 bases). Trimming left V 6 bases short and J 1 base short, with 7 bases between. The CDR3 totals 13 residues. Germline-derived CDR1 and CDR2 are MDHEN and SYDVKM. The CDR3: CASRGPSNQPQHF. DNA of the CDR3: TGTGCCAGCAGGGGGCCGAGCAATCAGCCCCAGCATTTT.

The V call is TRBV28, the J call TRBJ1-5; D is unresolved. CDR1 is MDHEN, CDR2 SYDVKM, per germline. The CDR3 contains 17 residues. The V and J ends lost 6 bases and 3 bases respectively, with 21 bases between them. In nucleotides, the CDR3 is TGTGCCAGCAGAGAAAATGGCGGGTTACTGATCAATCAGCCCCAGCATTTT. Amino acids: CASRENGGLLINQPQHF. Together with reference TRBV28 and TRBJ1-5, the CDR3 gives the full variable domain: DVKVTQSSRYLVKRTGEKVFLECVQDMDHENMFWYRQDPGLGLRLIYFSYDVKMKEKGDIPEGYSVSREKKERFSLILESASTNQTSMYLCASRENGGLLINQPQHFGDGTRLSIL.

In DNA form, the CDR3 reads TGCGCCAGCAGCTTGTATACGCGGACAGGGTCTTACGAGCAGTACTTC. Its translation is CASSLYTRTGSYEQYF. The chain uses TRBV5-1 and TRBJ2-7; 8 bases agree with TRBD1. CDR3 length: 16 amino acids. V dropped 1 base and J dropped 4; count of bases not matched to a gene: 10. CDR1 and CDR2 (germline): SGHRS, YFSETQ. The full variable domain, rest sourced from reference TRBV5-1 and TRBJ2-7, is KAGVTQTPRYLIKTRGQQVTLSCSPISGHRSVSWYQQTPGQGLQFLFEYFSETQRNKGNFPGRFSGRQFSNSRSEMNVSTLELGDSALYLCASSLYTRTGSYEQYFGPGTRLTVT.

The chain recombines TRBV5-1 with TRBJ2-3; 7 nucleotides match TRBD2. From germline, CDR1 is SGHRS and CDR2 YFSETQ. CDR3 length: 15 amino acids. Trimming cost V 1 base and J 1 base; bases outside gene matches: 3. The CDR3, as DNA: TGCGCCAGCAGCTTGACTAGCGCCCGCACAGATACGCAGTATTTT. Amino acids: CASSLTSARTDTQYF. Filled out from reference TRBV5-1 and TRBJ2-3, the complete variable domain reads KAGVTQTPRYLIKTRGQQVTLSCSPISGHRSVSWYQQTPGQGLQFLFEYFSETQRNKGNFPGRFSGRQFSNSRSEMNVSTLELGDSALYLCASSLTSARTDTQYFGPGTRLTVL.

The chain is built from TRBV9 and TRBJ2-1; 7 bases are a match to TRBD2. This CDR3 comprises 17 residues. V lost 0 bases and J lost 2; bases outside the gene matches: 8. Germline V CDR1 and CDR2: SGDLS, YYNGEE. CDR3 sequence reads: CASSVEKWGGAYNEQFF. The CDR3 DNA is TGTGCCAGCAGCGTAGAGAAGTGGGGGGGGGCCTACAATGAGCAGTTCTTC.

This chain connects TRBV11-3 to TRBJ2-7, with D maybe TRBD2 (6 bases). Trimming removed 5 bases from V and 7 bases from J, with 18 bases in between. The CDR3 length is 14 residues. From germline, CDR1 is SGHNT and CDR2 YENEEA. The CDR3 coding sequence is TGTGCCAGCAGCCCGGACTATGCCGGGGCTGAGCAGTACTTC. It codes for CASSPDYAGAEQYF.

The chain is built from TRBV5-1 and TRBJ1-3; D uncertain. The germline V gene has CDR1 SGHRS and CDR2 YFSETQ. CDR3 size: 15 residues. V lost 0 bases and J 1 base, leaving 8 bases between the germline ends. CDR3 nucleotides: TGCGCCAGCAGCTTGGGGGGAGATTCTGGAAACACCATATATTTT. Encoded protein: CASSLGGDSGNTIYF. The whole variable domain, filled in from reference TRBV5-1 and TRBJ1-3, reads KAGVTQTPRYLIKTRGQQVTLSCSPISGHRSVSWYQQTPGQGLQFLFEYFSETQRNKGNFPGRFSGRQFSNSRSEMNVSTLELGDSALYLCASSLGGDSGNTIYFGEGSWLTVV.

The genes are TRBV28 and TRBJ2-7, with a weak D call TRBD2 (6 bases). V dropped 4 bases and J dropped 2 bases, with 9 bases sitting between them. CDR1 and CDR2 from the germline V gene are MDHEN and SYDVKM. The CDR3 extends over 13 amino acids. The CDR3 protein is CASSWGLTYEQYF. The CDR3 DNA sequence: TGTGCCAGCAGTTGGGGACTCACCTACGAGCAGTACTTC. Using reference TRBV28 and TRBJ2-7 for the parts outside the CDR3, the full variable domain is DVKVTQSSRYLVKRTGEKVFLECVQDMDHENMFWYRQDPGLGLRLIYFSYDVKMKEKGDIPEGYSVSREKKERFSLILESASTNQTSMYLCASSWGLTYEQYFGPGTRLTVT.

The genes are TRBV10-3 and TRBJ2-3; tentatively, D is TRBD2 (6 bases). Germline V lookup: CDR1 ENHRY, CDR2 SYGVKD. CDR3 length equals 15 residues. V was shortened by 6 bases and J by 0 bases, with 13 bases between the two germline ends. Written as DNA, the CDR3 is TGTGCCATCAGCCCGGGACTCTCTAGCACAGATACGCAGTATTTT. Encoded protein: CAISPGLSSTDTQYF.

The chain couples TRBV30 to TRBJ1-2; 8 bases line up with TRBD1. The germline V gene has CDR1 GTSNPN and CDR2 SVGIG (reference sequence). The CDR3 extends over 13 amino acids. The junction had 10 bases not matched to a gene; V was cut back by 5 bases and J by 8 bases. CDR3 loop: CAWGRDRPQGYTF. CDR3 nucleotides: TGTGCCTGGGGCCGGGACAGGCCTCAGGGCTACACCTTC.

CDR3 nucleotide sequence: TGTGCCAGCAGAGACCAACTACCGAAGAGTGAAAAACTGTTTTTT. Translation: CASRDQLPKSEKLFF. V usage is TRBV28 and J usage is TRBJ1-4; D is ambiguous. This CDR3 has 15 residues. The V gene lost 6 bases and the J gene lost 7 bases, with 18 bases spanning the gap. Germline V lookup: CDR1 MDHEN, CDR2 SYDVKM.

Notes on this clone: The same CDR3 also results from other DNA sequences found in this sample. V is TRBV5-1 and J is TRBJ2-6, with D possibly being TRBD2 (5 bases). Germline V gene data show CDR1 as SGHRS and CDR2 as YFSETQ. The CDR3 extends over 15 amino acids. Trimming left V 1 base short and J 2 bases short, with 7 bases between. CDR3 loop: CASSLSGTGANVLTF. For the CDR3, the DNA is TGCGCCAGCAGCTTGAGCGGTACTGGGGCCAACGTCCTGACTTTC.

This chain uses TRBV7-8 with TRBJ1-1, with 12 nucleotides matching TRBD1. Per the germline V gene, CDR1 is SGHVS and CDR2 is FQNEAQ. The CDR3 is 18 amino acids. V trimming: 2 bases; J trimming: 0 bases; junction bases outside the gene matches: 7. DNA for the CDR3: TGTGCCAGCAGCTTAATAACGGGACAGGGGGCCCTGAACACTGAAGCTTTCTTT. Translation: CASSLITGQGALNTEAFF.

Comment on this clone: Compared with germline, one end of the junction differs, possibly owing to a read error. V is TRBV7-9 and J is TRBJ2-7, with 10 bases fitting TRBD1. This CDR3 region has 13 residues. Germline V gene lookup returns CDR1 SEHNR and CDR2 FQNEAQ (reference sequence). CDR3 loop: CASSTGQGTPFSF. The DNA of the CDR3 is TGTGCCAGCAGCACGGGACAGGGGACTCCTTTTAGCTTC.

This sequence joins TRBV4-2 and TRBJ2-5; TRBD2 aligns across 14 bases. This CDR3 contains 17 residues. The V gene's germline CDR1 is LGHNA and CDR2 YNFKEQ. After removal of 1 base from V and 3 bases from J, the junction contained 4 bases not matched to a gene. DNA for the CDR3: TGTGCCAGCAGCCAAGCGGCGACTAGCGGGGGGGAAGAGACCCAGTACTTC. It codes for CASSQAATSGGEETQYF.

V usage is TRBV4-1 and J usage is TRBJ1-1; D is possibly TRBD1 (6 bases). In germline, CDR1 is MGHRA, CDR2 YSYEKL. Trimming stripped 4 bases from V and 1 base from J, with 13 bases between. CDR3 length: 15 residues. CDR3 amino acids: CASSPGRGQNTEAFF. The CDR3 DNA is TGCGCCAGCAGCCCGGGACGGGGACAGAACACTGAAGCTTTCTTT.

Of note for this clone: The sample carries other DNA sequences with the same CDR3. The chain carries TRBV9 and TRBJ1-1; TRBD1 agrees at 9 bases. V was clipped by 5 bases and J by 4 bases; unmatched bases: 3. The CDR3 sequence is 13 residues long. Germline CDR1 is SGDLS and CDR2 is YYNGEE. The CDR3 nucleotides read TGTGCCAGCAGTGCGACAGGGGGCACTGAAGCTTTCTTT. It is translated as CASSATGGTEAFF.

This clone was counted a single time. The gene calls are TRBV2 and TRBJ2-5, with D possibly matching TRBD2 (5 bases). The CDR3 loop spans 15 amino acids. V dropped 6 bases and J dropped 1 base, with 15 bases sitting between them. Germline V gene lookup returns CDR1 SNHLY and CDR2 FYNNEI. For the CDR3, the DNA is TGTGCCAGCAGGCTGGACTCTGGACCCCAAGAGACCCAGTACTTC. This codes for CASRLDSGPQETQYF.

CDR3 nucleotides: TGTGCCAGCAGCTTTTTTGGGACAGACCTTAGCAATCAGCCCCAGCATTTT. Its protein product is CASSFFGTDLSNQPQHF. V and J are TRBV7-2 and TRBJ1-5; 7 bases align to TRBD1. The CDR3 sequence is 17 residues long. V shed 3 bases, J shed 0 bases, and the junction held 8 bases outside the gene matches. In germline, CDR1 is SGHTA, CDR2 FQGNSA.

CDR3 loop: CAWFSGSYGYTF. CDR3 DNA sequence: TGTGCCTGGTTCTCGGGTTCCTATGGCTACACCTTC. This sequence joins TRBV30 and TRBJ1-2, with D hard to call. The CDR3 consists of 12 residues. Germline V gives CDR1 GTSNPN, CDR2 SVGIG (reference sequence). V lost 5 bases, J lost 4 bases, and 11 bases lay in between.

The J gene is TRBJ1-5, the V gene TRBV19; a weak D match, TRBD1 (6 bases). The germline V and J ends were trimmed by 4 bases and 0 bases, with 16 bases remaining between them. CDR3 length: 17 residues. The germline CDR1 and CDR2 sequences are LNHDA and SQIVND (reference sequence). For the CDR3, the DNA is TGTGCCAGTAGTAGTCTCGGACAGTCGTATAGCAATCAGCCCCAGCATTTT. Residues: CASSSLGQSYSNQPQHF.

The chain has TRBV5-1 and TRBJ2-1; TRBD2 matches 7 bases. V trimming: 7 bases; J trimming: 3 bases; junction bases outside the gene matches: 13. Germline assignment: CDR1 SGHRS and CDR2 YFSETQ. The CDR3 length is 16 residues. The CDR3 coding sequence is TGCGCCAGCTCCTGGGGGGGGAAGATTAACTACAATGAGCAGTTCTTC. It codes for CASSWGGKINYNEQFF. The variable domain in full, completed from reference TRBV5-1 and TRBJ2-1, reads KAGVTQTPRYLIKTRGQQVTLSCSPISGHRSVSWYQQTPGQGLQFLFEYFSETQRNKGNFPGRFSGRQFSNSRSEMNVSTLELGDSALYLCASSWGGKINYNEQFFGPGTRLTVL.

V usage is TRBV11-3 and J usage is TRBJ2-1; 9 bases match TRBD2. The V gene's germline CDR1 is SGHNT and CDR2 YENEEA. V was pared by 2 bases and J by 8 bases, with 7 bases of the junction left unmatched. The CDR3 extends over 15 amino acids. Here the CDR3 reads CASSLQGGGADEQFF. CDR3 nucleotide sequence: TGTGCCAGCAGCTTACAGGGCGGGGGGGCCGATGAGCAGTTCTTC.